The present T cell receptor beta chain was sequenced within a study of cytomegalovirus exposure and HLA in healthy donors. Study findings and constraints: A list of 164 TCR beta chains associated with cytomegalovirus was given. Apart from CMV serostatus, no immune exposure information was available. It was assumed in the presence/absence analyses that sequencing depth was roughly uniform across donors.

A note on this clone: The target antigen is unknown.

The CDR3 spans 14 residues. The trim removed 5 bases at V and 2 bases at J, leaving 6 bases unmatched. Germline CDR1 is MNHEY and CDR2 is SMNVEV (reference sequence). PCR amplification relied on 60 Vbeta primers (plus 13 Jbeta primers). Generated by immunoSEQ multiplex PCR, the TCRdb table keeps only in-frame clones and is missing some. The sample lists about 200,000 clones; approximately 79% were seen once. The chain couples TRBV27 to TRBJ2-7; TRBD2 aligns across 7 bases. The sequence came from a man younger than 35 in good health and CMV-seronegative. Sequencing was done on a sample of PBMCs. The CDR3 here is CASSPGLFTYEQYF. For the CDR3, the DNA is TGTGCCAGCAGTCCGGGACTATTCACCTACGAGCAGTACTTC.